Ten or more counts support the clone carrying this TCR beta chain. The sample belongs to a study of metastatic and nonmetastatic thyroid tumors. This CDR3 comprises 15 residues. Germline CDR1 and CDR2: MNHNS and SASEGT. J gave up 1 base and V 5 bases, and 5 bases lay outside the gene matches. No treatment of any kind had been given to any patient before thyroid surgery. TCRdb re-called the PCR reads through MiXCR. This table has about 93,000 clones, more than 9.5% appearing once. Material for sequencing was blood. The chain combines TRBV6-1 with TRBJ2-3; 8 bases map to TRBD2. The clonotype comes from a female donor with papillary thyroid cancer or a benign thyroid nodule (not recorded which). Some clones in this sample may be carry-over from other donors' samples. CDR3 DNA sequence: TGTGCCAGCAGTTCGCGGGAGGCTGGCACAGATACGCAGTATTTT. The encoded protein is CASSSREAGTDTQYF.